The rows below give T cell receptor beta chains drawn from one sample of a study of blood T cells in healthy people across ages. Via MiXCR, TCRdb re-called the 5' RACE reads, giving one row per CDR3 protein. Of hundreds of thousands of distinct CDR3 sequences in the sample, around 21% were seen once. The sample was blood. The receptor set was obtained from a man in his sixties or seventies in good health. Each CDR3 is given without its conserved first and last residue. The order of the fields is J gene, V gene, CDR3 length, CDR3 protein.

J gene: TRBJ2-1
V gene: TRBV20-1
CDR3 length: 15
CDR3 protein: SARVAEGVGSYNEQF

J gene: TRBJ2-1
V gene: TRBV9
CDR3 length: 12
CDR3 protein: ASSVDERGHEQF

J gene: TRBJ2-7
V gene: TRBV29-1
CDR3 length: 11
CDR3 protein: SVVLGPGYEQY

J gene: TRBJ1-1
V gene: TRBV7-9
CDR3 length: 15
CDR3 protein: ASSEPAASLKGTEAF

J gene: TRBJ2-3
V gene: TRBV20-1
CDR3 length: 9
CDR3 protein: SARAPDTQY

J gene: TRBJ1-2
V gene: TRBV20-1
CDR3 length: 9
CDR3 protein: SARPGWSYT

J gene: TRBJ1-1
V gene: TRBV6-1
CDR3 length: 9
CDR3 protein: ASSEFGRAF

J gene: TRBJ2-7
V gene: TRBV3-1
CDR3 length: 12
CDR3 protein: ASSHADRDYEQY

J gene: TRBJ2-1
V gene: TRBV4-1
CDR3 length: 15
CDR3 protein: ASSQGRGLRRYNEQF

J gene: TRBJ2-1
V gene: TRBV29-1
CDR3 length: 10
CDR3 protein: SAGQGLDEQF

J gene: TRBJ1-5
V gene: TRBV19
CDR3 length: 13
CDR3 protein: ASSIRGVGDQPQH

J gene: NA
V gene: TRBV12-5
CDR3 length: 11
CDR3 protein: ASDHGMGSEQY

J gene: TRBJ2-3
V gene: TRBV12-3/TRBV12-4
CDR3 length: 10
CDR3 protein: ASSEDGDTQY

J gene: TRBJ2-5
V gene: TRBV10-3
CDR3 length: 10
CDR3 protein: AISAPSETQY

J gene: TRBJ2-7
V gene: TRBV6-6
CDR3 length: 10
CDR3 protein: ASRATPYEQY

J gene: TRBJ2-7
V gene: TRBV20-1
CDR3 length: 11
CDR3 protein: SAGERVTYAQY

J gene: TRBJ2-6
V gene: TRBV6-5
CDR3 length: 15
CDR3 protein: ASSYSRGLPGANVLT

J gene: TRBJ2-5
V gene: TRBV20-1
CDR3 length: 12
CDR3 protein: SARGSGKLETQY

J gene: TRBJ2-7
V gene: TRBV28
CDR3 length: 11
CDR3 protein: AILGGPSYEQY

J gene: TRBJ2-1
V gene: TRBV4-3
CDR3 length: 15
CDR3 protein: ASSQESSGISYNEQF

J gene: TRBJ2-7
V gene: TRBV9
CDR3 length: 13
CDR3 protein: ASSVTGEGLYEQY

J gene: TRBJ2-7
V gene: TRBV5-1
CDR3 length: 12
CDR3 protein: ASNSTTVLLEQY

J gene: NA
V gene: TRBV10-3
CDR3 length: 12
CDR3 protein: AIGVLAGGYEQY

J gene: TRBJ2-5
V gene: TRBV7-9
CDR3 length: 14
CDR3 protein: ASSKPSQGVGETQY

J gene: TRBJ2-5
V gene: TRBV28
CDR3 length: 11
CDR3 protein: ASSEGSPETQY

J gene: TRBJ2-3
V gene: TRBV3-1
CDR3 length: 16
CDR3 protein: ASSQVLSGLGSTDTQY

J gene: TRBJ2-3
V gene: TRBV12-3/TRBV12-4
CDR3 length: 12
CDR3 protein: ASSRDSLTDTQY

J gene: TRBJ2-1
V gene: TRBV6-2/TRBV6-3
CDR3 length: 9
CDR3 protein: ASSAKSEQF